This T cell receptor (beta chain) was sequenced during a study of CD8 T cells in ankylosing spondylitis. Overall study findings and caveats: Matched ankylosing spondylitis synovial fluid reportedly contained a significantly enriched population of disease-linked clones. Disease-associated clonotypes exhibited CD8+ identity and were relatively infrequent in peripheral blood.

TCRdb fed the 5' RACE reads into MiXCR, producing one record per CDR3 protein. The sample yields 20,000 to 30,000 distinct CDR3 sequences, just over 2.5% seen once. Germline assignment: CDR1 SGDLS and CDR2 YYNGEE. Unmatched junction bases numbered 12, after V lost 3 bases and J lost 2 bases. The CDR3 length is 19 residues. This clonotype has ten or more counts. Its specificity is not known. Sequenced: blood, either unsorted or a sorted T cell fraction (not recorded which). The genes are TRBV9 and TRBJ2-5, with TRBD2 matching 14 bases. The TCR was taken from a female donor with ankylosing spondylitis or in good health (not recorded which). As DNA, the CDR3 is TGTGCCAGCAGCGGCCGACTAGCGGGGGGGCTAAAGAATCAAGAGACCCAGTACTTC. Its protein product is CASSGRLAGGLKNQETQYF.